Shown below are 18 T cell receptor beta chains from a single sample sequenced in a study of blood T cell repertoires in COVID-19. TCRdb keeps only in-frame clones here, not all; method: immunoSEQ multiplex PCR. The sample gives roughly 140,000 clones, 80% to 90% of which show up once; roughly 3.3% is in the top ten. Specimen: peripheral blood. Receptors were obtained from a man aged 70 or older with acute or convalescent COVID-19.

The chain has TRBV7-8 and TRBJ2-5; D gene ambiguous. The CDR3 consists of 16 residues. Trimming took 1 base from V and 2 from J, leaving 14 bases between them. Germline lookup yields CDR1 SGHVS and CDR2 FQNEAQ. CDR3: CASSLEPAAAQETQYF. The CDR3, as DNA: TGTGCCAGCAGCTTAGAACCCGCGGCGGCTCAAGAGACCCAGTACTTC.

The chain is built from TRBV3-1 (or the pseudogene TRBV3-2) and TRBJ2-1; D remains ambiguous. The germline CDR1 and CDR2 sequences are LGHDT and YNNKEL (reference sequence). Deletions cut 5 bases from V and 9 bases from J, with 11 bases between. The CDR3 has 12 amino acids. The CDR3 DNA is TGTGCCAGCAGCTTCCGTCCTATTGAGCAGTTCTTC. Translating it yields CASSFRPIEQFF.

The rearrangement joins TRBV28 to TRBJ2-1; 7 bases match TRBD2. Germline lookup yields CDR1 MDHEN and CDR2 SYDVKM. CDR3 length: 16 residues. V dropped 6 bases and J dropped 3; count of bases not matched to a gene: 11. CDR3: CASSKSGGSDYNEQFF. In DNA form, the CDR3 reads TGTGCCAGCAGCAAGTCTGGCGGGAGCGACTACAATGAGCAGTTCTTC.

The chain employs TRBV5-1 and TRBJ1-2; D remains unclear. Trimming took off 0 bases at V and 4 bases at J, with 10 bases between the two ends. Germline V gene sequence: CDR1 SGHRS, CDR2 YFSETQ. This CDR3 has 14 residues. CDR3 bases: TGCGCCAGCAGCTTGGACCTTAGAAGCTATGGCTACACCTTC. It yields the protein CASSLDLRSYGYTF.

This clone was picked up a small number of times. The chain links TRBV9 to TRBJ1-3; a weak D match, TRBD1 (5 bases). The CDR3 extends over 15 amino acids. V was trimmed by 1 base and J by 0 bases, leaving 8 bases between them. The V gene's germline CDR1 is SGDLS and CDR2 YYNGEE. CDR3 sequence: CASSVQGFSGNTIYF. DNA for the CDR3: TGTGCCAGCAGCGTACAGGGCTTCTCTGGAAACACCATATATTTT.

The CDR3, as DNA: TGTGCCAGCAGCCGGGGGTCTAGCGGAGTCTACGAGCAGTACTTC. Encoded protein: CASSRGSSGVYEQYF. The chain couples TRBV5-8 to TRBJ2-7; TRBD2 matches at 7 bases. V lost 4 bases and J lost 3; bases outside the gene matches: 10. CDR3 length equals 15 residues. Germline values: CDR1 SGHTS, CDR2 YDEGEE.

Only a few counts were recorded for this clone. The CDR3 sequence: CASSGSGLEFYNEQFF. CDR3 in DNA: TGTGCCAGCAGCGGTAGTGGACTAGAGTTTTACAATGAGCAGTTCTTC. The chain employs TRBV9 and TRBJ2-1, with 7 bases identical to TRBD2. CDR3 size: 16 residues. The V gene end was trimmed by 3 bases and the J gene end by 4 bases; junction bases not matched to a gene: 10. Germline-derived CDR1 and CDR2 are SGDLS and YYNGEE.

The V gene is TRBV6-5, the J gene TRBJ2-3; TRBD1 might be the D (6 bases). There are 13 residues in the CDR3. V dropped 3 bases and J dropped 6 bases, with 10 bases sitting between them. CDR1 is MNHEY and CDR2 is SVGAGI in the germline V gene. CDR3 nucleotides: TGTGCCAGCAGTTATGGACAGACCGATACGCAGTATTTT. It codes for CASSYGQTDTQYF.

V and J are TRBV18 and TRBJ1-1; the D is unclear. Between the trimmed V and J ends, which lost 4 bases and 5 bases, there was a span of 11 bases. This CDR3 contains 13 residues. Germline V gives CDR1 KGHSH, CDR2 LQKENI. The DNA of the CDR3 is TGTGCCAGCTCACGGAACGGAGCGACTGAAGCTTTCTTT. Its protein product is CASSRNGATEAFF. Full variable domain (rest looked up from reference TRBV18 and TRBJ1-1): NAGVMQNPRHLVRRRGQEARLRCSPMKGHSHVYWYRQLPEEGLKFMVYLQKENIIDESGMPKERFSAEFPKEGPSILRIQQVVRGDSAAYFCASSRNGATEAFFGQGTRLTVV.

The chain combines TRBV29-1 with TRBJ2-7; D not certain. V gave up 6 bases and J gave up 0 bases, with 15 bases separating them. The V gene's germline CDR1 is SQVTM and CDR2 ANQGSEA. There are 14 residues in the CDR3. CDR3 residues: CSVLTRGGSYEQYF. CDR3 nucleotide sequence: TGCAGCGTCCTCACTCGTGGCGGCTCCTACGAGCAGTACTTC.

The chain employs TRBV5-6 and TRBJ2-7; TRBD2 matches 11 bases. This CDR3 has 18 residues. V shed 2 bases and J 7 bases; nucleotides not matched to a gene: 17. Per the germline V gene, CDR1 is SGHDT and CDR2 is YYEEEE. CDR3 region: CASSFRVGSSGRPSEQYF. The CDR3 DNA is TGTGCCAGCAGCTTCCGGGTGGGGTCTAGCGGGAGGCCGTCAGAGCAGTACTTC.

The chain carries TRBV18 and TRBJ2-7, with TRBD2 identical over 8 bases. This CDR3 has 13 amino acids. Per the germline V gene, CDR1 is KGHSH and CDR2 is LQKENI. The V gene end was trimmed by 3 bases and the J gene end by 7 bases; junction bases not matched to a gene: 5. CDR3 amino acids: CASSPGLEGEQYF. CDR3 DNA sequence: TGTGCCAGCTCACCGGGACTAGAAGGAGAGCAGTACTTC.

The chain couples TRBV5-1 to TRBJ2-2; D is undetermined. The V end lost 0 bases, the J end lost 4 bases, and 13 bases lay between the germline ends. The CDR3 totals 16 residues. Germline CDR1 and CDR2: SGHRS and YFSETQ. CDR3 loop: CASSLGATRSTGELFF. CDR3 bases: TGCGCCAGCAGCTTGGGGGCGACCCGGTCCACCGGGGAGCTGTTTTTT.

The V gene is TRBV18, the J gene TRBJ1-1, with TRBD1 as a possible D gene (5 bases). Trimming pared 2 bases from V and 3 bases from J, leaving 16 bases between. The CDR3 extends over 16 amino acids. The germline V gene encodes CDR1 KGHSH and CDR2 LQKENI. The CDR3 nucleotides are TGTGCCAGCTCACCAGGTCCAGGGCGAATTGACACTGAAGCTTTCTTT. Residues: CASSPGPGRIDTEAFF.

The chain links TRBV28 to TRBJ2-7, with TRBD2 identical over 14 bases. The CDR3 extends over 14 amino acids. Unmatched junction bases numbered 4, after V lost 5 bases and J lost 7 bases. The V gene's germline CDR1 is MDHEN and CDR2 SYDVKM. In DNA form, the CDR3 reads TGTGCCAGCAGTCGACTAGCGGGAGGGCGGGAGCAGTACTTC. It yields the protein CASSRLAGGREQYF.

The V and J genes are TRBV2 and TRBJ1-6, with a weak D call TRBD1 (6 bases). Germline loops: CDR1 SNHLY, CDR2 FYNNEI. This CDR3 spans 15 amino acids. Trimming removed 5 bases from V and 4 bases from J, with 12 bases in between. Here the CDR3 reads CASSYRDIYNSPLHF. The CDR3, as DNA: TGTGCCAGCAGTTACCGGGACATTTATAATTCACCCCTCCACTTT.

The CDR3 coding sequence is TGTGCCAGCAGCTTCCAGTCCTACGAGCAGTACTTC. Its translation is CASSFQSYEQYF. This chain uses TRBV5-6 with TRBJ2-7; D remains ambiguous. This CDR3 region has 12 residues. The V gene's germline CDR1 is SGHDT and CDR2 YYEEEE. Trimming took off 2 bases at V and 1 base at J, with 4 bases between the two ends.

This chain joins TRBV30 and TRBJ2-5, with TRBD2 as a possible D gene (5 bases). CDR1 is GTSNPN and CDR2 is SVGIG in the germline V gene (reference sequence). The CDR3 length is 11 residues. V was shortened by 7 bases and J by 5 bases, with 11 bases between the two germline ends. The CDR3 reads CAFGGFETQYF. Here the CDR3 DNA reads TGTGCCTTCGGCGGGTTTGAGACCCAGTACTTC.